The 14 T cell receptor beta chains below come from one sample, sequenced in a study of blood T cell repertoires in COVID-19. Clones were read by immunoSEQ multiplex PCR, and TCRdb kept only the in-frame ones, dropping some. The data show approximately 290,000 clones, about 93% seen once. The specimen sequenced was PBMCs or T cells enriched from blood (not recorded which). All receptors come from a woman aged 25 to 39 who had recovered from COVID-19.

V is TRBV6-5 and J is TRBJ2-2, with 7 bases fitting TRBD1. Germline CDR1 MNHEY, CDR2 SVGAGI. The length of the CDR3 is 13 residues. V shed 6 bases and J 5 bases; nucleotides not matched to a gene: 3. CDR3 nucleotides: TGTGCCAGCAGCCGGGACAGAACCGGGGAGCTGTTTTTT. Translated, it gives CASSRDRTGELFF.

This clone appeared once. V usage is TRBV7-8 and J usage is TRBJ2-7; the D gene is possibly TRBD2 (6 bases). The CDR3 spans 14 residues. CDR1 is SGHVS, CDR2 FQNEAQ, per germline. V was trimmed by 5 bases and J by 3 bases, leaving 14 bases between them. CDR3 loop: CASSKTSRNYEQYF. In DNA, the CDR3 is TGTGCCAGCAGCAAGACTAGTAGGAACTACGAGCAGTACTTC.

V gene TRBV19 combines with J gene TRBJ1-5, with 9 positions matching TRBD1. Germline lookup yields CDR1 LNHDA and CDR2 SQIVND (reference sequence). This CDR3 contains 13 residues. With V trimmed by 8 bases and J by 7 bases, 6 bases remained unmatched. The CDR3 DNA follows: TGTGCCAGTGCCACAGGGGGCAGGCAGCCCCAGCATTTT. It is translated as CASATGGRQPQHF.

This rearrangement joins TRBV24-1 to TRBJ2-1, with TRBD2 matching 13 bases. The V segment lost 4 bases and the J segment 7 bases; nucleotides outside the gene matches: 6. The CDR3 runs 16 residues. Per the germline V gene, CDR1 is KGHDR and CDR2 is SFDVKD. CDR3 bases: TGTGCCACCAGTGACAGGACTAGCGGGAGTCGGAATGAGCAGTTCTTC. Protein sequence: CATSDRTSGSRNEQFF.

The rearrangement links TRBV19 to TRBJ2-7; D perhaps matches TRBD2 (5 bases). This CDR3 is built from 15 residues. V lost 3 bases, J lost 0 bases, and 12 bases lay in between. CDR1 is LNHDA and CDR2 is SQIVND in the germline V gene (reference sequence). The DNA of the CDR3 is TGTGCCAGTAGTATGGGCGGAGGAAACTCCTACGAGCAGTACTTC. It specifies CASSMGGGNSYEQYF. The full variable domain, its missing parts supplied by reference TRBV19 and TRBJ2-7, is DGGITQSPKYLFRKEGQNVTLSCEQNLNHDAMYWYRQDPGQGLRLIYYSQIVNDFQKGDIAEGYSVSREKKESFPLTVTSAQKNPTAFYLCASSMGGGNSYEQYFGPGTRLTVT.

The chain joins TRBV5-1 to TRBJ2-2; unclear D gene. V was clipped by 0 bases and J by 2 bases, with 8 bases between them. The V gene's germline CDR1 is SGHRS and CDR2 YFSETQ. There are 15 residues in the CDR3. CDR3 bases: TGCGCCAGCAGCTTGGTAATGAGCAACACCGGGGAGCTGTTTTTT. Translating it yields CASSLVMSNTGELFF.

The chain has TRBV6-1 and TRBJ1-2, with D possibly matching TRBD1 (6 bases). The V gene lost 3 bases and the J gene lost 8 bases, with 25 bases spanning the gap. Germline CDR1 and CDR2: MNHNS and SASEGT. The CDR3 contains 17 residues. CDR3 coding DNA: TGTGCCAGCAGTGAGGTACTTTCAGGGGCAGGATTCGGCGGCTACACCTTC. Protein product: CASSEVLSGAGFGGYTF.

V and J are TRBV6-5 and TRBJ1-5; 9 nucleotides match TRBD1. V lost 5 bases to trimming and J lost 6 bases; unmatched junction nucleotides: 5. The germline V gene has CDR1 MNHEY and CDR2 SVGAGI. This CDR3 is 14 amino acids long. Here the CDR3 DNA reads TGTGCCAGCAGTAGACAGGGGGTGGGTCAGCCCCAGCATTTT. Residues: CASSRQGVGQPQHF.

V is TRBV2 and J is TRBJ2-1, with D possibly being TRBD2 (6 bases). Trimming pared 6 bases from V and 2 bases from J, leaving 14 bases between. The CDR3 covers 15 residues. Germline V gene lookup returns CDR1 SNHLY and CDR2 FYNNEI. CDR3: CASSRELEPYNEQFF. The CDR3 DNA is TGTGCCAGCAGCCGGGAGTTAGAACCCTACAATGAGCAGTTCTTC. Variable domain in full (rest from reference TRBV2 and TRBJ2-1): EPEVTQTPSHQVTQMGQEVILRCVPISNHLYFYWYRQILGQKVEFLVSFYNNEISEKSEIFDDQFSVERPDGSNFTLKIRSTKLEDSAMYFCASSRELEPYNEQFFGPGTRLTVL.

The V call is TRBV7-8, the J call TRBJ1-6, with 8 bases matching TRBD1. Germline CDR1 reads SGHVS; CDR2 reads FQNEAQ. This CDR3 region has 15 residues. After removal of 6 bases from V and 7 bases from J, the junction contained 8 bases not matched to a gene. This chain's CDR3 is CASSLLTGENSPLHF. Written as DNA, the CDR3 is TGTGCCAGCAGTTTATTGACAGGGGAAAATTCACCCCTCCACTTT. Full variable domain (remainder filled in from reference TRBV7-8 and TRBJ1-6): GAGVSQSPRYKVAKRGQDVALRCDPISGHVSLFWYQQALGQGPEFLTYFQNEAQLDKSGLPSDRFFAERPEGSVSTLKIQRTQQEDSAVYLCASSLLTGENSPLHFGNGTRLTVT.

The V gene is TRBV6-2 or TRBV6-3, the J gene TRBJ2-7, with D possibly TRBD2 on 5 matching bases. Germline V gene sequence: CDR1 MNHEY, CDR2 SVGEGT. V lost 4 bases to trimming and J lost 5 bases, with 18 bases between them. This CDR3 is 15 amino acids long. CDR3 nucleotide sequence: TGTGCCAGCAGTTCTGAGGGCGCTCCCGCGGACGAGCAGTACTTC. Residues: CASSSEGAPADEQYF.

J is TRBJ2-7 and V is TRBV30; a weak D match, TRBD1 (6 bases). V lost 3 bases to trimming and J lost 9 bases, with 21 bases between them. Germline-derived CDR1 and CDR2 are GTSNPN and SVGIG (reference sequence). This CDR3 comprises 14 residues. CDR3 DNA sequence: TGTGCCTGGAGCGCATACTCGGACAGACATGGGCAGTACTTC. Encoded protein: CAWSAYSDRHGQYF.

This sequence joins TRBV29-1 and TRBJ2-1, with 10 bases fitting TRBD1. CDR3 length equals 16 residues. The germline gives CDR1 SQVTM, CDR2 ANQGSEA. The V gene end was trimmed by 2 bases and the J gene end by 6 bases; junction bases not matched to a gene: 10. CDR3 bases: TGCAGCGTTGAATTAGGGGGGACAGGGGCTTCCAATGAGCAGTTCTTC. Its protein product is CSVELGGTGASNEQFF.

The J gene is TRBJ1-2, the V gene TRBV28, with 9 positions matching TRBD1. Per the germline V gene, CDR1 is MDHEN and CDR2 is SYDVKM. This CDR3 is 14 amino acids long. V dropped 6 bases and J dropped 5; count of bases not matched to a gene: 7. CDR3 bases: TGTGCCAGCAGGGGATACAGGGGGCGGTATGGCTACACCTTC. Its translation: CASRGYRGRYGYTF.